This entry lists 32 T cell receptor beta chains sequenced from one sample in a study of metastatic and nonmetastatic thyroid tumors. TCRdb re-analyzed the PCR reads using MiXCR. In the table there are roughly 38,000 clones, roughly 18% of which are singletons. Among the patients, none had received any treatment before thyroid surgery. Material: blood. Receptor source: a female donor with papillary thyroid cancer or a benign thyroid nodule (not recorded which). Some clones in this sample may be carry-over from other donors' samples.

This clone was counted between two and nine times. A much larger clone is a single base away; this may be a read error. The genes are TRBV11-1 and TRBJ2-5; TRBD2 agrees at 12 bases. The CDR3 runs 16 residues. CDR1 is SGHAT, CDR2 FQDESV, per germline (reference sequence). V lost 3 bases and J lost 2; bases outside the gene matches: 4. CDR3 sequence (DNA): TGTGCCAGCAGCTTTCACCTAGCGGGAGGGCAAGAGACCCAGTACTTC. Residues: CASSFHLAGGQETQYF.

This clone is medium-sized by share. This chain joins TRBV6-1 and TRBJ2-7; D is uncertain. CDR1 and CDR2 from the germline V gene are MNHNS and SASEGT. The CDR3 consists of 15 residues. Trimming left V 6 bases short and J 3 bases short, with 18 bases between. The CDR3 spells CASSLQWSPNYEQYF. The CDR3 nucleotides read TGTGCCAGCAGCCTACAGTGGAGCCCAAACTACGAGCAGTACTTC.

This clone has at least ten counts. The chain recombines TRBV5-6 with TRBJ2-7; D not resolved. Per germline, CDR1 SGHDT and CDR2 YYEEEE. The length of the CDR3 is 14 residues. Trimming cost V 2 bases and J 0 bases, with 9 bases left between them. The CDR3 coding sequence is TGTGCCAGCAGCTTCCTCACAAGCTCCTACGAGCAGTACTTC. It yields the protein CASSFLTSSYEQYF.

Ten or more counts support this clone. This CDR3 reads CSVGEGTGRAFF. CDR3 coding DNA: TGCAGCGTTGGGGAGGGCACAGGGAGAGCTTTCTTT. V and J are TRBV29-1 and TRBJ1-1; perhaps TRBD1 as D (6 bases). Trimming took 4 bases from V and 10 from J, leaving 16 bases between them. CDR3 length: 12 amino acids. CDR1 SQVTM and CDR2 ANQGSEA come from the germline V gene.

This clone was seen more than once but under ten times. The V and J genes are TRBV20-1 and TRBJ1-2; perhaps TRBD1 as D (6 bases). This CDR3 comprises 13 residues. Germline lookup yields CDR1 DFQATT and CDR2 SNEGSKA (reference sequence). Trimming pared 4 bases from V and 7 bases from J, leaving 16 bases between. DNA for the CDR3: TGCAGTGCTATTGCATCGGGGGGCGTTGGCTACACCTTC. Its protein is CSAIASGGVGYTF.

This clone was seen many times. This chain uses TRBV7-9 with TRBJ1-2; D not resolved. Looked up from germline, CDR1 is SEHNR and CDR2 is FQNEAQ (reference sequence). Trimming shortened V by 1 base and J by 8 bases, and 14 bases separated the two germline ends. The CDR3 totals 14 residues. The CDR3, as DNA: TGTGCCAGCAGCTTAGAAGTACTGGGGAGGGGCTACACCTTC. Translation: CASSLEVLGRGYTF.

This clone was recorded many times. Given a much more abundant clone one base away, this may be a read error. The chain joins TRBV2 to TRBJ1-2; the D is unclear. CDR3 length: 13 amino acids. V was clipped by 2 bases and J by 7 bases, with 11 bases between them. Germline CDR1 is SNHLY and CDR2 is FYNNEI. The CDR3 bases are TGTGCCAGCAGTGAAATTTTGGGAGGTGGCTACACCTTC. It translates to CASSEILGGGYTF.

This clone has at least ten counts. This sequence joins TRBV11-2 and TRBJ2-3, with D unresolved. The CDR3 sequence is 14 residues long. The V gene's germline CDR1 is SGHAT and CDR2 FQNNGV. Trimming stripped 5 bases from V and 2 bases from J, with 11 bases between. The CDR3 bases are TGTGCCAGCAGCATGATGGGCTCCACAGATACGCAGTATTTT. Protein product: CASSMMGSTDTQYF.

This clone has ten or more counts. The rearrangement links TRBV29-1 to TRBJ2-7; a possible D gene is TRBD1 (6 bases). Looked up from germline, CDR1 is SQVTM and CDR2 is ANQGSEA. The CDR3 is made up of 12 amino acids. V was cut by 6 bases and J by 0 bases, with 9 bases left in between. The CDR3 DNA sequence: TGCAGCGTCCGGGACATCTCCTACGAGCAGTACTTC. Its protein product is CSVRDISYEQYF.

As to this clone: It may be a read error: a sequence one base away is much more abundant. The V and J genes are TRBV28 and TRBJ1-2; D unclear. Deletions cut 6 bases from V and 4 bases from J, with 15 bases between. Germline CDR1 and CDR2: MDHEN and SYDVKM. The CDR3 runs 14 residues. CDR3 protein: CASRSTGKTYGYTF. The CDR3 DNA follows: TGTGCCAGCAGAAGTACCGGGAAAACCTATGGCTACACCTTC.

In nucleotides, the CDR3 is TGTGCCAGCAGCACCTGGGGAGGGGATGTCTACGAGCAGTACTTC. It codes for CASSTWGGDVYEQYF. This chain uses TRBV7-2 with TRBJ2-7, with TRBD2 identical over 7 bases. The V gene end was trimmed by 5 bases and the J gene end by 3 bases; junction bases not matched to a gene: 10. This CDR3 is built from 15 residues. Germline V CDR1 and CDR2: SGHTA, FQGNSA.

This clone was seen more than once but under ten times. The genes are TRBV6-2 or TRBV6-3 and TRBJ2-1, with TRBD2 matching 8 bases. The V segment lost 2 bases and the J segment 9 bases; nucleotides outside the gene matches: 6. The CDR3 is 14 residues long. Germline V lookup: CDR1 MNHEY, CDR2 SVGEGT. CDR3 sequence: CASSYMAGGSEQFF. In nucleotides, the CDR3 is TGTGCCAGCAGTTACATGGCGGGGGGAAGTGAGCAGTTCTTC.

This clone has a count of ten or more. The rearrangement links TRBV18 to TRBJ1-1; TRBD1 might be the D (5 bases). The CDR3 contains 16 residues. V was clipped by 6 bases and J by 3 bases, with 20 bases between them. Germline V gives CDR1 KGHSH, CDR2 LQKENI. The CDR3 here is CASSPKGSSPYTEAFF. CDR3 in DNA: TGTGCCAGCTCGCCGAAGGGGTCGAGCCCTTACACTGAAGCTTTCTTT.

This clone was recorded many times. The chain recombines TRBV9 with TRBJ2-5, with a possible D match to TRBD1 (5 bases). The CDR3 is made up of 15 amino acids. V was shortened by 0 bases and J by 1 base, with 10 bases between the two germline ends. The V gene's germline CDR1 is SGDLS and CDR2 YYNGEE. The chain's CDR3 is CASSVGRQSQETQYF. CDR3 bases: TGTGCCAGCAGCGTAGGGAGACAGAGCCAAGAGACCCAGTACTTC.

This clone has a count of ten or more. The V and J genes are TRBV27 and TRBJ2-1; D unclear. Between the trimmed V and J ends, which lost 1 base and 7 bases, there was a span of 5 bases. CDR3 length: 12 amino acids. Germline V gene data show CDR1 as MNHEY and CDR2 as SMNVEV (reference sequence). The CDR3 protein is CASSLLGNEQFF. The CDR3 DNA reads as TGTGCCAGCAGTTTATTAGGAAATGAGCAGTTCTTC.

Of note for this clone: Since no conserved phenylalanine or tryptophan closes the CDR3, a read error is the likely cause. The CDR3 DNA follows: TGTGCCACCGGTGATTTGCGGGCTAGCTACGAGCAGTACCTC. Translation gives CATGDLRASYEQYL. The chain carries TRBV24-1 and TRBJ2-7; perhaps TRBD2 as D (5 bases). The length of the CDR3 is 14 residues. CDR1 KGHDR and CDR2 SFDVKD come from the germline V gene.

This chain links TRBV7-9 with TRBJ1-1; D is undetermined. Germline CDR1 is SEHNR and CDR2 is FQNEAQ (reference sequence). The CDR3 consists of 14 residues. V gave up 5 bases and J gave up 4 bases, with 14 bases separating them. CDR3 DNA: TGTGCCAGCAGCCCCCCGGCTATGAGCACTGAAGCTTTCTTT. Encoded protein: CASSPPAMSTEAFF. Based on the CDR3 plus reference TRBV7-9 and TRBJ1-1, the full variable domain is DTGVSQNPRHKITKRGQNVTFRCDPISEHNRLYWYRQTLGQGPEFLTYFQNEAQLEKSRLLSDRFSAERPKGSFSTLEIQRTEQGDSAMYLCASSPPAMSTEAFFGQGTRLTVV.

This clone was seen more than once but under ten times. The chain recombines TRBV10-3 with TRBJ2-1; TRBD2 might be the D (6 bases). Trimming removed 7 bases from V and 6 bases from J, with 22 bases in between. The germline V gene has CDR1 ENHRY and CDR2 SYGVKD. The CDR3 runs 16 residues. The CDR3 loop reads CAIIASAVLAGNEQFF. The CDR3 DNA is TGTGCCATCATCGCCTCCGCGGTACTAGCCGGCAATGAGCAGTTCTTC.

Ten or more counts support this clone. Distinct nucleotide sequences in the sample also encode this CDR3. The chain has TRBV5-1 and TRBJ1-2; the D gene is possibly TRBD1 (6 bases). The CDR3 runs 16 residues. Germline V gene data show CDR1 as SGHRS and CDR2 as YFSETQ. Trimming removed 4 bases at V and 7 bases at J, with 23 bases between. Written as DNA, the CDR3 is TGCGCCAGCAGCATAGATCCGGGACAAGACGGCGGTGGCTACACCTTC. Protein: CASSIDPGQDGGGYTF.

This clone showed up many times. The V call is TRBV2, the J call TRBJ2-7, with 9 nucleotides matching TRBD1. This CDR3 is 14 amino acids long. Losses at the gene ends were 3 bases for V and 1 base for J; bases not matched to a gene: 1. From germline, CDR1 is SNHLY and CDR2 FYNNEI. For the CDR3, the DNA is TGTGCCAGCAGTGAGGACAGGGGTTCCTACGAGCAGTACTTC. It encodes CASSEDRGSYEQYF.

Many counts were recorded for this clone. In DNA, the CDR3 is TGTGCCAGCAGCCCCCGACTAGCGGGTTACAATGAGCAGTTCTTC. This translates into CASSPRLAGYNEQFF. The chain combines TRBV9 with TRBJ2-1; 10 bases align to TRBD2. The CDR3 runs 15 residues. Germline loops: CDR1 SGDLS, CDR2 YYNGEE. J gave up 4 bases and V 4 bases, and 5 bases lay outside the gene matches. Based on the CDR3 plus reference TRBV9 and TRBJ2-1, the full variable domain is DSGVTQTPKHLITATGQRVTLRCSPRSGDLSVYWYQQSLDQGLQFLIQYYNGEERAKGNILERFSAQQFPDLHSELNLSSLELGDSALYFCASSPRLAGYNEQFFGPGTRLTVL.

Many counts were recorded for this clone. This chain uses TRBV7-2 with TRBJ2-7; 7 nucleotides align to TRBD2. Germline CDR1 is SGHTA and CDR2 is FQGNSA. The CDR3 totals 15 residues. Unmatched junction bases numbered 8, after V lost 5 bases and J lost 1 base. This chain's CDR3 is CASSPVGGDSYEQYF. The CDR3 DNA is TGTGCCAGCAGCCCGGTGGGGGGGGATTCCTACGAGCAGTACTTC.

This clone was counted ten times or more. The chain recombines TRBV28 with TRBJ2-7; D remains ambiguous. V was cut by 2 bases and J by 9 bases, with 17 bases left in between. From germline, CDR1 is MDHEN and CDR2 SYDVKM. The CDR3 consists of 14 residues. The CDR3 here is CASSLGGNNLGQYF. The CDR3, as DNA: TGTGCCAGCAGTTTAGGTGGAAACAACCTTGGGCAGTACTTC.

Ten or more counts support this clone. The J gene is TRBJ2-3, the V gene TRBV11-2; the D call may be TRBD1 or TRBD2 (5 bases each). Germline CDR1 and CDR2: SGHAT and FQNNGV. Trimming left V 6 bases short and J 0 bases short, with 10 bases between. CDR3 size: 14 residues. CDR3: CASSPRDSTDTQYF. CDR3 sequence (DNA): TGTGCCAGCAGTCCCAGGGACAGCACAGATACGCAGTATTTT. The full variable domain, with the rest looked up from reference TRBV11-2 and TRBJ2-3, is EAGVAQSPRYKIIEKRQSVAFWCNPISGHATLYWYQQILGQGPKLLIQFQNNGVVDDSQLPKDRFSAERLKGVDSTLKIQPAKLEDSAVYLCASSPRDSTDTQYFGPGTRLTVL.

This sequence joins TRBV9 and TRBJ2-1; D might be TRBD2 (6 bases). The CDR3 loop spans 17 amino acids. The ends were cut back, 0 bases at V and 0 bases at J, with 13 bases in the middle. Germline V lookup: CDR1 SGDLS, CDR2 YYNGEE. DNA of the CDR3: TGTGCCAGCAGCGTAGATGAGTGGAGGGGCTCCTACAATGAGCAGTTCTTC. Its protein product is CASSVDEWRGSYNEQFF.

In regard to this clone: An end of the junction does not agree with germline; a read error may underlie this. This rearrangement joins TRBV5-1 to TRBJ2-1; TRBD1 matches at 9 bases. This CDR3 contains 14 residues. The germline V gene encodes CDR1 SGHRS and CDR2 YFSETQ. The CDR3 protein is CASRSDRGYHERFF. The CDR3 coding sequence is TGCGCCAGCAGATCCGACAGGGGGTATCATGAGCGGTTCTTC.

This clone was observed at least ten times. V is TRBV2 and J is TRBJ1-2; 10 bases match TRBD1. This CDR3 region has 14 residues. J lost 8 bases, V lost 6 bases, and 9 bases had no gene match. Per the germline V gene, CDR1 is SNHLY and CDR2 is FYNNEI. Written as DNA, the CDR3 is TGTGCCAGCAGAGACTGGGACAGGGGTGAAGGCTACACCTTC. Translated: CASRDWDRGEGYTF.

There are a few counts of this clone. The rearrangement joins TRBV6-5 to TRBJ2-1, with 8 bases identical to TRBD1. Germline V gene lookup returns CDR1 MNHEY and CDR2 SVGAGI. The CDR3 spans 12 residues. The trim removed 3 bases at V and 12 bases at J, leaving 4 bases unmatched. CDR3 nucleotides: TGTGCCAGCAGTTATGGACAGGGCGGGCAGTTCTTC. Protein: CASSYGQGGQFF.

This clone has only a few counts. This chain joins TRBV6-4 and TRBJ2-1; D possibly corresponds to TRBD2 (6 bases). The germline gives CDR1 MRHNA, CDR2 SNTAGT. The length of the CDR3 is 15 residues. V lost 3 bases, J lost 4 bases, and 13 bases lay in between. The chain's CDR3 is CASSDETSWYNEQFF. CDR3 coding DNA: TGTGCCAGCAGTGATGAAACTAGCTGGTACAATGAGCAGTTCTTC.

Of note for this clone: This sequence may be a read error, since a much larger clone differs from it by one base. At the DNA level, this CDR3 is encoded by other sequences in the same sample as well. The chain links TRBV4-2 to TRBJ1-1, with TRBD1 as a possible D gene (6 bases). Trimming took 7 bases from V and 0 from J, leaving 21 bases between them. This CDR3 spans 17 amino acids. The V gene's germline CDR1 is LGHNA and CDR2 YNFKEQ. In DNA form, the CDR3 reads TGTGCCAGCAACCCAGGCGGACCAGGGGACATGAACACTGAAGCTTTCTTT. It specifies CASNPGGPGDMNTEAFF.

This clone was observed many times. The chain carries TRBV30 and TRBJ1-2; TRBD1 might be the D (6 bases). Germline loops: CDR1 GTSNPN, CDR2 SVGIG (reference sequence). The CDR3 has 12 amino acids. V was trimmed by 5 bases and J by 6 bases, leaving 13 bases between them. CDR3 sequence: CAWGTGLDGYTF. Written as DNA, the CDR3 is TGTGCCTGGGGAACAGGGCTAGATGGCTACACCTTC.

This sequence joins TRBV18 and TRBJ1-1; D uncertain. V was pared by 3 bases and J by 6 bases, with 5 bases between. From germline, CDR1 is KGHSH and CDR2 LQKENI. This CDR3 contains 11 residues. DNA of the CDR3: TGTGCCAGCTCACCTGGGCCTGAAGCTTTCTTT. This codes for CASSPGPEAFF.